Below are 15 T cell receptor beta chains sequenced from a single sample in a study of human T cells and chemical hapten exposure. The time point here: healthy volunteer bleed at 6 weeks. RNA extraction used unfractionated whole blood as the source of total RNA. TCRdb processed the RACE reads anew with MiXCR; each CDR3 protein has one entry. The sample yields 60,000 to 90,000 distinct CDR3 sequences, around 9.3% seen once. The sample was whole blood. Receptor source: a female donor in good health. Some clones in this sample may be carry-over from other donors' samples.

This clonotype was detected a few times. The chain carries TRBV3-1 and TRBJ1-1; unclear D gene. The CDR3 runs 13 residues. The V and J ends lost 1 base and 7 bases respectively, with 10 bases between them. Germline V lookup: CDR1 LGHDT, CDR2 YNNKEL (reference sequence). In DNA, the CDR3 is TGTGCCAGCAGCCAAGGAAGAGGCAGTGAAGCTTTCTTT. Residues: CASSQGRGSEAFF.

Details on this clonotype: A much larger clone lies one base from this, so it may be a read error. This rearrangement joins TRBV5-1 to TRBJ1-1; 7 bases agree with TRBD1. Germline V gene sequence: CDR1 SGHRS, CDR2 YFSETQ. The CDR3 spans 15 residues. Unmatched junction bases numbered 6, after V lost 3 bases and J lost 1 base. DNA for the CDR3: TGCGCCAGCAGCTCGGGGCAGGGGGGGAACACTGAAGCTTTCTTT. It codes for CASSSGQGGNTEAFF.

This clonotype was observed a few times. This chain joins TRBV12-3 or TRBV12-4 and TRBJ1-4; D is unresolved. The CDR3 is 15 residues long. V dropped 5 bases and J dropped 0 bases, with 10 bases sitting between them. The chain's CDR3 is CASSRTVTTNEKLFF. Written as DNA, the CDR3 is TGTGCCAGCAGTCGCACAGTTACAACTAATGAAAAACTGTTTTTT.

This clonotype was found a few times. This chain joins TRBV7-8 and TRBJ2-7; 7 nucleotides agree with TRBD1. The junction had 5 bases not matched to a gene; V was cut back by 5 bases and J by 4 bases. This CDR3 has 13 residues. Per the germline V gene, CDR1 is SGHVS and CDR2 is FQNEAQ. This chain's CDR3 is CASSRDSFYEQYF. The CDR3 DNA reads TGTGCCAGCAGCCGGGACAGTTTTTACGAGCAGTACTTC.

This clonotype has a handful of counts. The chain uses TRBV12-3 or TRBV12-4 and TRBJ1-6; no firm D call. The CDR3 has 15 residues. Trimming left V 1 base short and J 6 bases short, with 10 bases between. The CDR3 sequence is CASSLGFLPNSPLHF. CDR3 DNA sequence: TGTGCCAGCAGTTTAGGGTTCCTACCTAATTCACCCCTCCACTTT.

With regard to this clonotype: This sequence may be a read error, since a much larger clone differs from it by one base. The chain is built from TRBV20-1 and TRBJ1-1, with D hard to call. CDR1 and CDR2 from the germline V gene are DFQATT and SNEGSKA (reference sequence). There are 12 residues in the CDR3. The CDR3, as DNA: TGCAGAGCTAGTAAGGGGAACACTGAAGCTTTCTTT. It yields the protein CRASKGNTEAFF.

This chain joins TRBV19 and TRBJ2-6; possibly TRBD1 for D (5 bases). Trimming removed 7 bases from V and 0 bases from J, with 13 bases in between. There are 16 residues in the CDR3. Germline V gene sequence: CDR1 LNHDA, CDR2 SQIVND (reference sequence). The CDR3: CASIETAFSGANVLTF. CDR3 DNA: TGTGCCAGTATCGAGACAGCTTTCTCTGGGGCCAACGTCCTGACTTTC.

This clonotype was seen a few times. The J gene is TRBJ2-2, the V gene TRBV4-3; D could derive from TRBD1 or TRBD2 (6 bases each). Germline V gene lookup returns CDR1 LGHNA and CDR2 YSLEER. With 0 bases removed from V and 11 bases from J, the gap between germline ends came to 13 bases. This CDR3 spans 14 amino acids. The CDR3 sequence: CASSQDRGTLELFF. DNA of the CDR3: TGCGCCAGCAGCCAAGATCGGGGGACACTAGAGCTGTTTTTT.

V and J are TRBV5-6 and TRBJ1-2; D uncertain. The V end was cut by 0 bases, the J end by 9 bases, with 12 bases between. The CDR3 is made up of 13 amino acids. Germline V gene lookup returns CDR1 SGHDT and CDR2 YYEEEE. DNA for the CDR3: TGTGCCAGCAGCTTGGATTGGCCCCGGAGCTACACCTTC. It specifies CASSLDWPRSYTF.

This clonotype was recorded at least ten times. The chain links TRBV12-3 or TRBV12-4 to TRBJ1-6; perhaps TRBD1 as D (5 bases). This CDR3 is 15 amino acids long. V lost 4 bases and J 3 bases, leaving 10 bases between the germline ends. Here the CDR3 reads CASSSRGDYNSPLHF. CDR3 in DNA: TGTGCCAGCAGTTCAAGGGGAGACTATAATTCACCCCTCCACTTT.

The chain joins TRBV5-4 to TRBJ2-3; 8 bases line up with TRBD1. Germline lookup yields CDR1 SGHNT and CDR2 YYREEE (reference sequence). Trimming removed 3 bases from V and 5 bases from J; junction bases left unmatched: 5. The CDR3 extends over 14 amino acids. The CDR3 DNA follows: TGTGCCAGCAGCTACAGGACAGGGAAAGATACGCAGTATTTT. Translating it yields CASSYRTGKDTQYF.

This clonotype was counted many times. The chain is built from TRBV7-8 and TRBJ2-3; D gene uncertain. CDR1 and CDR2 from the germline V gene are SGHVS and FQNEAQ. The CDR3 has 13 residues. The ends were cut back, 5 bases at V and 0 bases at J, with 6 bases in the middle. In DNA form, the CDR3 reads TGTGCCAGCAGCCCTAAGAGCACAGATACGCAGTATTTT. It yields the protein CASSPKSTDTQYF.

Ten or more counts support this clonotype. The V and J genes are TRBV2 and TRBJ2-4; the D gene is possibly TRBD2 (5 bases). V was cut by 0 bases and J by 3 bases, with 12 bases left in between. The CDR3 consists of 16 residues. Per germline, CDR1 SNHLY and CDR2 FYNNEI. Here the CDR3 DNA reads TGTGCCAGCAGTGAAGCAGCCGGAGGAGGCAAAAACATTCAGTACTTC. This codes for CASSEAAGGGKNIQYF.

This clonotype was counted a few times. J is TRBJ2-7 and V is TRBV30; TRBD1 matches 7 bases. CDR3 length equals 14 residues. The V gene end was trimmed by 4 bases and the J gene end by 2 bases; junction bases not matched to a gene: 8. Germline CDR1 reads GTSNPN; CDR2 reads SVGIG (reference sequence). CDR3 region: CAWTPGQSTYEQYF. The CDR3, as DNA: TGTGCCTGGACCCCGGGACAGTCTACCTACGAGCAGTACTTC.

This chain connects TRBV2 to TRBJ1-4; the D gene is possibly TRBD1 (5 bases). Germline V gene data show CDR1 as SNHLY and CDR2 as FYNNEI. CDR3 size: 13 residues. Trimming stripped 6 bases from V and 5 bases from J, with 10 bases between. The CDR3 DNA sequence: TGTGCCAGCAGACAGGCCACGAATGAAAAACTGTTTTTT. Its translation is CASRQATNEKLFF.